This T cell receptor (beta chain) was identified in a study of shared clonotypes between healthy human individuals. Turning to the study itself: Three plates each covered CD4 naive and memory; CD8 naive two, CD8 memory one. Study observations and caveats: Clonotypes which were not shared had lower generation probabilities than clonotypes that all four donors shared.

Germline assignment: CDR1 SGHAT and CDR2 FQDESV (reference sequence). The CDR3 loop spans 13 amino acids. The V gene lost 0 bases and the J gene lost 3 bases, with 5 bases spanning the gap. This clone was observed once. The antigen is undetermined. As handled by the study authors: With immunoSEQ giving junction-only sequences and no quality scores, filtering differed. Using immunoSEQ multiplex PCR, the repertoire was profiled, and TCRdb retains in-frame clones only, with some absent. Clone size and V and J calls were adopted from that table, with D and trimming inferred from the DNA. The table includes 2 million to 2.5 million clones, 85% to 95% detected once.

V is TRBV11-1 and J is TRBJ1-1; the D is unclear. Specimen: naive CD4+ T cells from PBMCs. Subset in this sample: CD45RA+ positively selected. The TCR was taken from a man between 18 and 29 years old in good health. Some clones in this sample may be carry-over from other donors' samples. CDR3 DNA sequence: TGTGCCAGCAGCTTAGCATCCTACACTGAAGCTTTCTTT. Amino acids: CASSLASYTEAFF.